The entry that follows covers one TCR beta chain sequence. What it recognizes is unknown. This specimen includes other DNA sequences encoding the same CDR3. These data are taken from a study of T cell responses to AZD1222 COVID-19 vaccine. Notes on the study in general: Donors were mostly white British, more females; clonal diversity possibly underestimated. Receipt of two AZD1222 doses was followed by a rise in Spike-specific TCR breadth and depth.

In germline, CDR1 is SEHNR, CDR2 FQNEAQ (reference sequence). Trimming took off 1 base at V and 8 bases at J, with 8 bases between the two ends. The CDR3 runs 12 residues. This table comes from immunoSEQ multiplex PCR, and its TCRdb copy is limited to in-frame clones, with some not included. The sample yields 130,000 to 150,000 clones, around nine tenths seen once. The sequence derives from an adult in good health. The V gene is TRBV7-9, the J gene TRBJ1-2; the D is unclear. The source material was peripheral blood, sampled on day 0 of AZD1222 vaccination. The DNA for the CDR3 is TGTGCCAGCAGCTTAGATCTGGGGGGCTACACCTTC. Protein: CASSLDLGGYTF.